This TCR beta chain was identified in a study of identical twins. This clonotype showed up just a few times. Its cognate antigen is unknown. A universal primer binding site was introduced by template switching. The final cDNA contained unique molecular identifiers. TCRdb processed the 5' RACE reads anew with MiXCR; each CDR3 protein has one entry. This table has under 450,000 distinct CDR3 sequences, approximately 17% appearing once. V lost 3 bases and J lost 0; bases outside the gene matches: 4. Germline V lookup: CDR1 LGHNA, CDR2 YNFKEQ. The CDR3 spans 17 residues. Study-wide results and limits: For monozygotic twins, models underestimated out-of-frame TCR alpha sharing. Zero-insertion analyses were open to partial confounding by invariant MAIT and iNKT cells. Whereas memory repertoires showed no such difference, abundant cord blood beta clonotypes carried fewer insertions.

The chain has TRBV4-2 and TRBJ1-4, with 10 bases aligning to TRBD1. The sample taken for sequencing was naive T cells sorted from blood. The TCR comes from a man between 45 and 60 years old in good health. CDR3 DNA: TGTGCCAGCAGCCAGCGCGGACAGGGGGCAACTAATGAAAAACTGTTTTTT. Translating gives CASSQRGQGATNEKLFF.